The present entry profiles one T cell receptor beta chain with its context. The CDR3 sequence is 18 residues long. V lost 6 bases and J lost 0; bases outside the gene matches: 14. TCRdb re-called the RT-PCR reads with MiXCR, one entry per CDR3 protein. The sample includes around 700,000 distinct CDR3 sequences, 13% to 15% seen only once; the top ten take roughly 3.6%. The TCR was taken from a female donor in good health, serving as a healthy control. The rearrangement links TRBV12-3 or TRBV12-4 to TRBJ2-1; 7 bases agree with TRBD1. Sequencing was performed on memory CD4+ T cells from blood. CDR3 region: CASSQWGTVKSSYNEQFF. The CDR3 DNA reads TGTGCCAGCAGCCAATGGGGGACAGTAAAGAGCTCCTACAATGAGCAGTTCTTC.